This T cell receptor beta chain stems from a study of blood T cell repertoires in COVID-19. Study details: Some COVID-19 samples were acute and others convalescent; all came from the United States, Italy and Spain. PBMCs, B-cell-depleted T cells, or T cells provided the cDNA or gDNA that made up the material.

Unmatched junction bases numbered 4, after V lost 4 bases and J lost 1 base. CDR3 length: 14 residues. The germline V gene encodes CDR1 SGDLS and CDR2 YYNGEE. In the authors' methods: Estimation of nucleated cell counts was performed using reference gene primer amplification. The method was immunoSEQ multiplex PCR; TCRdb's version includes in-frame clones alone and lacks a portion of them. Clonal size and the V and J genes are those of that table, whereas D and trimming came from the DNA. The table has 200,000 or so clones, 80% to 90% seen once. V gene TRBV9 combines with J gene TRBJ1-1; 7 positions agree with TRBD1. The sequenced sample consisted of peripheral blood. This TCR came from a human donor with active or convalescent COVID-19. The donor label of this sample is uncertain. The CDR3 spells CASSSQGPNTEAFF. In DNA, the CDR3 is TGTGCCAGCAGCTCACAGGGGCCGAACACTGAAGCTTTCTTT. Drawing the rest from reference TRBV9 and TRBJ1-1, the complete variable domain is DSGVTQTPKHLITATGQRVTLRCSPRSGDLSVYWYQQSLDQGLQFLIQYYNGEERAKGNILERFSAQQFPDLHSELNLSSLELGDSALYFCASSSQGPNTEAFFGQGTRLTVV.